This TCR beta chain was profiled in a study of shared clonotypes between healthy human individuals. The study, taken as a whole, reports: Sequencing depth was a factor that was expected to affect clonotype sharing among donors.

Some clones are missing from TCRdb's copy, which holds only in-frame ones; the method was immunoSEQ multiplex PCR. The table lists 450,000 to 500,000 clones, 60% to 80% of them singletons. To note about this clone: Its cognate antigen is unknown. Other DNA sequences of this sample code for an identical CDR3.

Each of the donors was a healthy adult who was HIV-negative and had not had a recent acute infection or vaccination. Genomic DNA from unsorted samples was obtained from approximately 96 million PBMCs (per sample). V gave up 0 bases and J gave up 3 bases; unmatched junction bases: 4. The CDR3 loop spans 16 amino acids. CDR1 is MNHEY, CDR2 SVGAGI, per germline. The TCR sequence derives from a woman aged 40-49 years in good health. Some clones in this sample may be carry-over from other donors' samples. Input material: PBMCs. The V gene is TRBV6-5, the J gene TRBJ2-7; TRBD2 agrees at 11 bases. As DNA, the CDR3 is TGTGCCAGCAGTTACTCGGGCCTAGCGGGAGGCTACGAGCAGTACTTC. Its protein product is CASSYSGLAGGYEQYF.